The rows below give T cell receptor beta chains drawn from one sample of a study of T cells in Graves' hyperthyroidism and ophthalmopathy. From the multiplex PCR reads, TCRdb called clonotypes with MiXCR, one entry per CDR3 protein. The sample carries hundreds of thousands of distinct CDR3 sequences, about 13% recorded once. What was sequenced was blood. The source is a young woman with Graves' hyperthyroidism. Each CDR3 is given without its conserved first and last residue. Fields, in order: V gene, J gene, clone size, CDR3 protein. Clone size is shown for a subset of rows, as once, few, many or a class of expanded clone.

V gene: TRBV28
J gene: TRBJ2-7
clone size: many
CDR3 protein: ASSPYHQGVRDIHFYEQY

V gene: TRBV28
J gene: TRBJ2-7
clone size: many
CDR3 protein: ASRPGGTSGTYEQY

V gene: TRBV27
J gene: TRBJ2-1
clone size: many
CDR3 protein: ASRTSGSIHDNEQF

V gene: TRBV10-3
J gene: TRBJ1-6
clone size: many
CDR3 protein: ATTAQVNSPLH

V gene: TRBV5-1
J gene: TRBJ2-1
clone size: few
CDR3 protein: ASSLAGGISYNEQF

V gene: TRBV20-1
J gene: TRBJ2-2
clone size: -
CDR3 protein: SARDRRFTGELF

V gene: TRBV7-2
J gene: TRBJ2-1
clone size: many
CDR3 protein: ASSSPGLANRKQF

V gene: TRBV19
J gene: TRBJ2-6
clone size: -
CDR3 protein: ASGWEGALTTGANVLT

V gene: TRBV6-1
J gene: TRBJ1-1
clone size: many
CDR3 protein: ASSTYRVSEAF

V gene: TRBV9
J gene: TRBJ1-4
clone size: -
CDR3 protein: GSSTRGQDEKLF

V gene: TRBV11-2
J gene: TRBJ2-1
clone size: few
CDR3 protein: ASSLDLREQF

V gene: TRBV6-9
J gene: TRBJ1-6
clone size: few
CDR3 protein: ASSYRGQGLFALNPPLH

V gene: TRBV6-1
J gene: TRBJ1-1
clone size: many
CDR3 protein: ASSRTGGTNTEAF

V gene: TRBV4-3
J gene: TRBJ1-2
clone size: -
CDR3 protein: ASSQGDRAYGYT

V gene: TRBV20-1
J gene: TRBJ2-5
clone size: many
CDR3 protein: SAINPVPIKETQY

V gene: TRBV11-2
J gene: TRBJ1-6
clone size: few
CDR3 protein: ASSLITAGSPLH

V gene: TRBV28
J gene: TRBJ2-5
clone size: few
CDR3 protein: AGSEGGLQETQH

V gene: TRBV28
J gene: TRBJ1-2
clone size: -
CDR3 protein: ASSFENGYYGYA

V gene: TRBV2
J gene: TRBJ1-1
clone size: many
CDR3 protein: ASSYRENTEAF

V gene: TRBV30
J gene: TRBJ1-1
clone size: -
CDR3 protein: AWSVDANTEAF

V gene: TRBV28
J gene: TRBJ2-7
clone size: many
CDR3 protein: ASVFSGRLYEQY

V gene: TRBV29-1
J gene: TRBJ2-1
clone size: few
CDR3 protein: SVVPDGYNEQF

V gene: TRBV28
J gene: TRBJ2-5
clone size: few
CDR3 protein: ASSLSSSGSGTQY

V gene: TRBV5-1
J gene: TRBJ2-5
clone size: -
CDR3 protein: ASSLASGSSETQY

V gene: TRBV4-1
J gene: TRBJ2-1
clone size: -
CDR3 protein: ASSQPTSGSAHEQF

V gene: TRBV28
J gene: TRBJ2-3
clone size: -
CDR3 protein: ASSPPLQRPDTQY

V gene: TRBV3-1
J gene: TRBJ1-2
clone size: few
CDR3 protein: ASSRGTGGYGYT

V gene: TRBV2
J gene: TRBJ2-5
clone size: few
CDR3 protein: ASSSGAQGETQY

V gene: TRBV20-1
J gene: TRBJ1-2
clone size: -
CDR3 protein: SARDSGGTGGGSNYGYT

V gene: TRBV5-6
J gene: TRBJ1-2
clone size: -
CDR3 protein: ASSLDGGAGYGYT

V gene: TRBV7-3
J gene: TRBJ2-3
clone size: many
CDR3 protein: ASSAQGGGTTDTQY

V gene: TRBV9
J gene: TRBJ2-7
clone size: many
CDR3 protein: ASSVHPAGQVSGGVSYEQY

V gene: TRBV3-1
J gene: TRBJ2-3
clone size: many
CDR3 protein: ASGMLGTDTQY

V gene: TRBV29-1
J gene: TRBJ2-7
clone size: many
CDR3 protein: SARTGSGNEQY

V gene: TRBV5-8
J gene: TRBJ1-3
clone size: -
CDR3 protein: ASSGAGNPGNTIY

V gene: TRBV18
J gene: TRBJ1-2
clone size: many
CDR3 protein: ASSPSNRGRGGYT

V gene: TRBV20-1
J gene: TRBJ2-7
clone size: many
CDR3 protein: SARDPRSGTSSYEQY

V gene: TRBV18
J gene: TRBJ1-1
clone size: -
CDR3 protein: ASSQGQGKNTEAF

V gene: TRBV6-1
J gene: TRBJ2-7
clone size: many
CDR3 protein: ASSEHVSYEQY

V gene: TRBV11-3
J gene: TRBJ2-1
clone size: many
CDR3 protein: ASSLGGVGVLHNEQF

V gene: TRBV2
J gene: TRBJ1-5
clone size: many
CDR3 protein: ASSAQGRNQPQH

V gene: TRBV12-3/TRBV12-4
J gene: TRBJ2-4
clone size: few
CDR3 protein: ASSSRQGAGNIQY

V gene: TRBV2
J gene: TRBJ1-2
clone size: many
CDR3 protein: ASTNLGSASYGYT

V gene: TRBV7-9
J gene: TRBJ1-4
clone size: few
CDR3 protein: ASSSWNRQGKEKLF

V gene: TRBV28
J gene: TRBJ2-7
clone size: many
CDR3 protein: ASRSTTPGVYEQY

V gene: TRBV28
J gene: TRBJ1-4
clone size: many
CDR3 protein: ASRAASTNEKLF

V gene: TRBV6-1
J gene: TRBJ1-1
clone size: many
CDR3 protein: ATYNNPGQREEAF

V gene: TRBV15
J gene: TRBJ2-5
clone size: many
CDR3 protein: ATSREMQRGETQY

V gene: TRBV5-8
J gene: TRBJ2-3
clone size: many
CDR3 protein: ASSLGVAAGDTQY

V gene: TRBV12-3/TRBV12-4
J gene: TRBJ2-1
clone size: many
CDR3 protein: ASSLFRYNEQF

V gene: TRBV7-9
J gene: TRBJ2-2
clone size: once
CDR3 protein: ASSQDPGELF

V gene: TRBV12-3/TRBV12-4
J gene: TRBJ1-6
clone size: many
CDR3 protein: ASSLAPGQTTPLH

V gene: TRBV7-2
J gene: TRBJ1-5
clone size: -
CDR3 protein: ASSLVPIPNNQPQH

V gene: TRBV24-1
J gene: TRBJ2-1
clone size: many
CDR3 protein: ATSDHRFQGAGYQF

V gene: TRBV12-3/TRBV12-4
J gene: TRBJ2-6
clone size: many
CDR3 protein: ASSSFSGANVLT

V gene: TRBV12-3/TRBV12-4
J gene: TRBJ2-6
clone size: many
CDR3 protein: ASTTFGRAGANVLT

V gene: TRBV12-3/TRBV12-4
J gene: TRBJ2-1
clone size: many
CDR3 protein: ASSFSGRSRNEQF